Below are 21 T cell receptor beta chains sequenced from a single sample in a study of shared clonotypes between healthy human individuals (dated by TCRdb to about 2020). Library generation was performed with the immunoSEQ multiplex PCR assay. Sourced from immuneACCESS, this table was stored by TCRdb with only in-frame sequences that have V and J called. A share of the clones is absent; for the studies checked, an unresolved V gene accounts for under half, and the remainder has no known explanation. The table for this sample lists about 730,000 clones; roughly 72% of them were counted only once. The ten largest account for about 1.7% of the sample. The sequencing sample was made of memory CD4+ T cells sorted from blood. The intended sense of this specimen's cell subset or site label: CD45RA-negative fraction. Receptors originate from a woman aged 30 to 39 in good health.

Note on this clone: A clone one base away is much larger, so this may be a read error. The same CDR3 can be traced to other DNA sequences in this sample. The V and J genes are TRBV7-9 and TRBJ2-5; D remains unclear. Looked up from germline, CDR1 is SEHNR and CDR2 is FQNEAQ (reference sequence). V lost 2 bases and J lost 1, with 5 bases in between. The CDR3 is made up of 13 amino acids. The CDR3 coding sequence is TGTGCCAGCAGCTTAACCATCCAAGAGACCCAGTACTTC. Translated, it gives CASSLTIQETQYF.

The rearrangement joins TRBV7-6 to TRBJ1-2; TRBD1 aligns across 9 bases. The germline gives CDR1 SGHVS, CDR2 FNYEAQ. CDR3 length equals 14 residues. After removal of 5 bases from V and 9 bases from J, the junction contained 10 bases not matched to a gene. The CDR3 sequence is CASSRDRGSISYTF. For the CDR3, the DNA is TGTGCCAGCAGCCGCGACAGGGGGTCTATTAGCTACACCTTC.

The chain uses TRBV15 and TRBJ2-7; TRBD1 aligns across 7 bases. V lost 4 bases to trimming and J lost 10 bases; unmatched junction nucleotides: 7. This CDR3 is 12 amino acids long. Germline V CDR1 and CDR2: LNHNV, YYDKDF (reference sequence). CDR3 DNA sequence: TGTGCCACCAGCATCCGACAGGGTCTCCAGTACTTC. It specifies CATSIRQGLQYF.

This chain joins TRBV28 and TRBJ1-3, with no clear D. The V and J ends lost 6 bases and 4 bases respectively, with 13 bases between them. Germline loops: CDR1 MDHEN, CDR2 SYDVKM. The CDR3 has 14 residues. As DNA, the CDR3 is TGTGCCAGCAGCCCCCATTCTCCGGGAAACACCATATATTTT. This codes for CASSPHSPGNTIYF.

The table lists this clone with many counts. The gene calls are TRBV6-5 and TRBJ1-1; D is unclear. The germline gives CDR1 MNHEY, CDR2 SVGAGI. Trimming stripped 2 bases from V and 5 bases from J, with 9 bases between. CDR3 length equals 13 residues. This chain's CDR3 is CASSYLERTEAFF. The CDR3 nucleotides read TGTGCCAGCAGTTACCTAGAAAGGACTGAAGCTTTCTTT.

The chain has TRBV4-1 and TRBJ1-1, with 8 bases matching TRBD1. CDR1 is MGHRA, CDR2 YSYEKL, per germline. There are 15 residues in the CDR3. J was trimmed by 4 bases and V by 1 base; bases with no gene match: 5. CDR3 sequence reads: CASSQAGGGSTEAFF. In nucleotides, the CDR3 is TGCGCCAGCAGCCAAGCAGGGGGCGGGAGCACTGAAGCTTTCTTT.

The J gene is TRBJ2-2, the V gene TRBV10-3, with 7 positions matching TRBD2. The CDR3 length is 13 residues. Germline values: CDR1 ENHRY, CDR2 SYGVKD. J was trimmed by 6 bases and V by 6 bases; bases with no gene match: 4. The CDR3 bases are TGTGCCATCAGAGGGAGGGAGGCCGGGGAGCTGTTTTTT. This encodes CAIRGREAGELFF.

This sequence joins TRBV2 and TRBJ1-3, with D possibly being TRBD1 (5 bases). Germline V gives CDR1 SNHLY, CDR2 FYNNEI. CDR3 length: 16 amino acids. V was cut by 8 bases and J by 0 bases, with 17 bases left in between. The CDR3 DNA sequence: TGTGCCAGCTGTGGGGGACCCGTCGACTCTGGAAACACCATATATTTT. Protein sequence: CASCGGPVDSGNTIYF.

This clone showed up just once. The chain has TRBV5-1 and TRBJ1-5, with 9 nucleotides matching TRBD1. CDR3 length: 15 amino acids. V dropped 4 bases and J dropped 4; count of bases not matched to a gene: 6. CDR1 is SGHRS, CDR2 YFSETQ, per germline. CDR3 residues: CASSPGTGYNQPQHF. CDR3 bases: TGCGCCAGCAGCCCCGGGACAGGGTATAATCAGCCCCAGCATTTT.

The rearrangement links TRBV19 to TRBJ1-1; D is ambiguous. Germline loops: CDR1 LNHDA, CDR2 SQIVND (reference sequence). Between the trimmed V and J ends, which lost 0 bases and 2 bases, there was a span of 16 bases. The CDR3 length is 17 residues. CDR3 coding DNA: TGTGCCAGTAGTATAGATCGTTTGAGGACGGGCAACACTGAAGCTTTCTTT. It is translated as CASSIDRLRTGNTEAFF.

The V gene is TRBV19, the J gene TRBJ1-2; no clear D. The CDR3 has 15 amino acids. The V gene's germline CDR1 is LNHDA and CDR2 SQIVND (reference sequence). V lost 0 bases and J lost 2, with 10 bases in between. This chain's CDR3 is CASSIDYGGNYGYTF. The CDR3 nucleotides read TGTGCCAGTAGTATAGATTACGGAGGGAACTATGGCTACACCTTC.

This clone was detected only a few times. V and J are TRBV19 and TRBJ2-4; 7 positions agree with TRBD2. CDR3 length: 19 amino acids. Germline V gene data show CDR1 as LNHDA and CDR2 as SQIVND (reference sequence). V lost 3 bases, J lost 0 bases, and 14 bases stayed unmatched. The CDR3 DNA reads as TGTGCCAGTAGTATGGCGGGAGCGATCAACCCACTAGCCAAAAACATTCAGTACTTC. Translated, it gives CASSMAGAINPLAKNIQYF. Full variable domain (missing parts from reference TRBV19 and TRBJ2-4): DGGITQSPKYLFRKEGQNVTLSCEQNLNHDAMYWYRQDPGQGLRLIYYSQIVNDFQKGDIAEGYSVSREKKESFPLTVTSAQKNPTAFYLCASSMAGAINPLAKNIQYFGAGTRLSVL.

This chain uses TRBV28 with TRBJ2-3; D gene ambiguous. V lost 6 bases to trimming and J lost 6 bases, with 10 bases between them. Germline V lookup: CDR1 MDHEN, CDR2 SYDVKM. This CDR3 spans 12 amino acids. The CDR3 reads CASSSGPDTQYF. CDR3 DNA: TGTGCCAGCAGCTCCGGCCCTGATACGCAGTATTTT.

This clone was counted only a few times. The chain links TRBV19 to TRBJ2-3, with D perhaps matching TRBD1 (5 bases). Trimming pared 3 bases from V and 5 bases from J, leaving 12 bases between. This CDR3 is built from 14 residues. Germline V gene lookup returns CDR1 LNHDA and CDR2 SQIVND (reference sequence). DNA of the CDR3: TGTGCCAGTAGTATCCCAGGGCAAGGAGATACGCAGTATTTT. Translating gives CASSIPGQGDTQYF.

This chain connects TRBV5-1 to TRBJ1-2; D possibly corresponds to TRBD1 (5 bases). Between the trimmed V and J ends, which lost 3 bases and 2 bases, there was a span of 11 bases. The CDR3 spans 14 residues. Germline CDR1 reads SGHRS; CDR2 reads YFSETQ. The CDR3 loop is CASSSDGANYGYTF. DNA for the CDR3: TGCGCCAGCAGCTCGGACGGGGCCAACTATGGCTACACCTTC.

This chain joins TRBV7-9 and TRBJ2-3; D may be TRBD2 (5 bases). Trimming cost V 5 bases and J 5 bases, with 26 bases left between them. CDR1 is SEHNR and CDR2 is FQNEAQ in the germline V gene (reference sequence). CDR3 length equals 18 residues. This CDR3 is CASSPPDRVGRFGDTQYF. In DNA form, the CDR3 reads TGTGCCAGCAGCCCCCCAGACCGAGTAGGGAGATTCGGAGATACGCAGTATTTT. Full variable domain (outside the CDR3, taken from reference TRBV7-9 and TRBJ2-3): DTGVSQNPRHKITKRGQNVTFRCDPISEHNRLYWYRQTLGQGPEFLTYFQNEAQLEKSRLLSDRFSAERPKGSFSTLEIQRTEQGDSAMYLCASSPPDRVGRFGDTQYFGPGTRLTVL.

This rearrangement joins TRBV18 to TRBJ2-5, with D unresolved. Looked up from germline, CDR1 is KGHSH and CDR2 is LQKENI. V was trimmed by 2 bases and J by 3 bases, leaving 13 bases between them. CDR3 length: 15 amino acids. Here the CDR3 reads CASSPSHHNKETQYF. Written as DNA, the CDR3 is TGTGCCAGCTCACCATCTCACCACAACAAAGAGACCCAGTACTTC.

This chain links TRBV6-4 with TRBJ2-3; TRBD2 might be the D (6 bases). This CDR3 has 15 residues. The V and J ends lost 4 bases and 2 bases respectively, with 13 bases between them. Per germline, CDR1 MRHNA and CDR2 SNTAGT. The DNA for the CDR3 is TGTGCCAGCAGTGTAGAGGCGGGATTCACAGATACGCAGTATTTT. Amino acids: CASSVEAGFTDTQYF.

This clone was seen a handful of times. The chain employs TRBV7-6 and TRBJ2-1; the match to TRBD1 covers 8 bases. The V gene end was trimmed by 5 bases and the J gene end by 1 base; junction bases not matched to a gene: 4. This CDR3 spans 15 amino acids. Germline V gene data show CDR1 as SGHVS and CDR2 as FNYEAQ. CDR3 sequence: CASSLRQGSYNEQFF. Written as DNA, the CDR3 is TGTGCCAGCAGCCTAAGACAGGGGTCCTACAATGAGCAGTTCTTC.

The chain has TRBV9 and TRBJ2-1; 14 bases fit TRBD2. Germline V gene data show CDR1 as SGDLS and CDR2 as YYNGEE. V gave up 0 bases and J gave up 8 bases; unmatched junction bases: 4. This CDR3 region has 16 residues. DNA for the CDR3: TGTGCCAGCAGCGTAGTCGGACTAGCGGGAGGCGATGAGCAGTTCTTC. Translating gives CASSVVGLAGGDEQFF.

This clone was detected a few times. This CDR3 is also generated by other DNA sequences in the sample. V usage is TRBV6-1 and J usage is TRBJ2-5, with TRBD1 matching over 11 bases. The CDR3 is 14 amino acids. Trimming cost V 6 bases and J 4 bases; bases outside gene matches: 4. Looked up from germline, CDR1 is MNHNS and CDR2 is SASEGT. The CDR3 nucleotides are TGTGCCAGCAGCGGGACAGGGGGAGTAGAGACCCAGTACTTC. Amino acid sequence: CASSGTGGVETQYF.